The source of this T cell receptor beta chain is a study of vaccination and CD4 T cells after COVID-19 (dated by TCRdb to 2021 to 2024). Concerning the study at large: Six males and four females were included in the convalescent cohort, with two Hispanic individuals, seven Caucasians, two Asians and one multiracial person represented. In fewer than 12 COVID-19 convalescent patients and a few infection-naive healthy vaccine recipients, researchers compared the spike-specific CD4+ TCR repertoire from before mRNA vaccination with the repertoire from after. As controls, cultures received a CEFX viral epitope pool (the positive control), an HIV-1 Nef peptide pool (the negative control), or no peptide at all. Culture stimuli were overlapping spike peptide pools from SARS-CoV-2 and from the common cold coronaviruses HCoV-NL63, HCoV-OC43 and HCoV-229E. Post-COVID blood samples were collected from convalescent patients a median of approximately 93 days after diagnosis, with a range of roughly 35 to 180 days. Post-vaccine blood samples were obtained a median of around 74 days after the second vaccine dose, with a range of roughly 12 to 250 days. Participants got two doses of the Pfizer-BioNTech BNT162b2 vaccine (n=8) or two doses of the Moderna mRNA-1273 vaccine (n=2).

A distance of 4 bases separates the germline ends of V and J, which lose 1 base and 1 base respectively. Including cysteine and phenylalanine, the CDR3 has 13 amino acids. Only the CDR3 DNA stays, 39 bases, in frame from base 1. The germline V gene (reference sequence) yields LNHDA for CDR1 and SQIVND for CDR2. Explained via the paper, the treatment or condition label denotes: roughly 11-day PBMC culture with coronavirus spike peptide pools or control peptides (ViraFEST assay). The ViraFEST assay, used in the study, expanded antigen-specific T cells with peptide pools and then identified the expanded clonotypes through TCR sequencing. Negative nucleocapsid antibody tests taken both before and after vaccination confirmed that the healthy vaccine recipients had no prior SARS-CoV-2 infection. More than 1.5 million PBMCs per well were cultured in IMDM with approximately 5% human AB serum and approximately 9.1 IU/ml IL-2, plus 10 ug/ml peptide pools. Half of the culture medium was replaced with fresh IL-2-containing medium on days 3 and 7. After approximately 11 days of culture, CD4+ T cells were isolated by negative selection with the EasySep CD4+ T cell isolation kit. Ficoll-Paque Plus gradient centrifugation was used to isolate PBMCs from whole blood, and the isolated PBMCs were then either used fresh or cryopreserved at -140C. Each culture condition was generally run in triplicate wells.

The library came from PCR. At the Johns Hopkins FTIC core, DNA from the cultured CD4+ T cells underwent TCR sequencing with the Oncomine TCR Beta short-read assay. Genomic DNA was extracted from the cultured CD4+ T cells with the QIAamp micro DNA kit. Oncomine TCR Beta libraries from cultured CD4+ T cells were pooled using unique dual indexes and sequenced on an Illumina iSeq 100. The paper's processing steps were these. Non-productive sequences were removed, and CDR3s not starting with C, not ending with F or W, or shorter than 7 amino acids were discarded. The MANAFEST web application was used to identify antigen-specific clonotypes by comparing peptide-stimulated wells against reference wells and other culture wells. To be called positive, a clone needed an FDR below 0.05, an odds ratio above 5, and a productive frequency above 0.1% in at least two of three replicate wells. Cross-reactive clonotypes were defined as significantly expanded in both SARS-CoV-2 spike wells and at least one common cold coronavirus spike condition. Similarity between CDR3 sequences was evaluated in R version 3.6.1 using Levenshtein distances (stringdist) and unrooted phylogenetic trees (ape). The raw public data were reprocessed by TCRdb itself: fastp quality trimming at Q25, MiXCR clonotype calling, in-frame beta chains only. Rows are unified per CDR3 protein, each entry keeping the most common DNA and genes. The V and J calls and clone size come from TCRdb's table, not from the authors' own analysis. Counted in this sample were fewer than 30,000 distinct CDR3 sequences; about 66% of them appeared once. About a sixth of the sample is in the top ten clones.

This clonotype was seen only a few times. Its antigen is currently not known. Within one base of it there is no much larger clone, and no base qualities were kept. General findings and caveats noted by the study authors: In convalescent patients, a median 86.3% of post-vaccine SARS-CoV-2-reactive clones were detected only after vaccination, and vaccine-specific priming was suggested by this finding. The median number of SARS-CoV-2-reactive clonotypes rose from 21 after infection to a few dozen after vaccination, but the change was not significant. The number of convalescent patients in the study was relatively small, and the study did not examine early timepoints following natural infection. Of the vaccine-specific clones found in convalescent patients, nearly all (304 of 307) were mono-reactive for SARS-CoV-2 spike instead of being cross-reactive with common cold coronaviruses.

The rearranged chain carries TRBV19 and TRBJ2-5; the D gene is not confidently resolved. The TCR sequence derives from a human donor who received a COVID-19 vaccine. The sample here was CD4+ T cells from blood, cultured in vitro, taken after SARS-CoV-2 vaccination. The sequence in DNA is TGTGCCAGTAGTATAGTCGGCCAAGAGACCCAGTACTTC. The translation is CASSIVGQETQYF.